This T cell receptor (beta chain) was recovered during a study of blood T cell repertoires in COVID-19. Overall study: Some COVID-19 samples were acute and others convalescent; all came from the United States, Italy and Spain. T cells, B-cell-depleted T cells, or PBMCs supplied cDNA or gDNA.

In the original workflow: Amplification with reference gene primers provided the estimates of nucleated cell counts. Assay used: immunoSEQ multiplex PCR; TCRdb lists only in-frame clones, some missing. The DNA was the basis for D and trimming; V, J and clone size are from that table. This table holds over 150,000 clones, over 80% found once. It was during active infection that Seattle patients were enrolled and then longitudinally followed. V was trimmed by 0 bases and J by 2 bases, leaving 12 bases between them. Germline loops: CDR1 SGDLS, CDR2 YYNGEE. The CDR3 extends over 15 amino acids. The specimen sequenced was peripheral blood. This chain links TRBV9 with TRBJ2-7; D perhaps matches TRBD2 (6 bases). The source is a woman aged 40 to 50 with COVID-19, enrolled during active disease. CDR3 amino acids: CASSVDRDWTYEQYF. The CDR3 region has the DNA TGTGCCAGCAGCGTAGATAGGGACTGGACCTACGAGCAGTACTTC.